This T cell receptor (beta chain) appears in the sequencing data of a study of OX40 agonist ivuxolimab in advanced cancers. This CDR3 has 16 residues. With 4 bases removed from V and 1 base from J, the gap between germline ends came to 18 bases. Germline lookup yields CDR1 SGHRS and CDR2 YFSETQ. Clones were read by immunoSEQ multiplex PCR, and TCRdb kept only the in-frame ones, dropping some. The table has tens of thousands of clones, around 89% seen once. This specimen was CD4+ or CD8+ T cells sorted from blood, taken in a trial of the OX40 agonist ivuxolimab. This clonotype originated in an adult with an advanced solid tumor such as melanoma, head and neck, liver or kidney cancer. The chain carries TRBV5-1 and TRBJ2-7; no clear D. Written as DNA, the CDR3 is TGCGCCAGCAGCCTCCCGCCCCAAGACGTATCCTACGAGCAGTACTTC. It yields the protein CASSLPPQDVSYEQYF.